This entry features one TCR beta chain sequence. No antigen is known for it. The PCR made use of 60 Vbeta and 13 Jbeta primers. Profiling relied on immunoSEQ multiplex PCR, and the TCRdb table lists in-frame clones only, not all of them. The table lists fewer than 110,000 clones. The data belong to a study of cytomegalovirus exposure and HLA in healthy donors. General study findings and limits: An apparent linkage of common viral pathogens to several of the most significant clusters emerged in a later analysis.

This CDR3 is built from 14 residues. The ends were cut back, 4 bases at V and 1 base at J, with 10 bases in the middle. The V gene's germline CDR1 is SNHLY and CDR2 FYNNEI. The genes are TRBV2 and TRBJ1-1; D is possibly TRBD1 (5 bases). The sample was PBMCs. The origin of this receptor is a middle-aged man in good health and CMV-seronegative. The CDR3 DNA follows: TGTGCCAGCAGTGGGGGCAGTTGGAACACTGAAGCTTTCTTT. It yields the protein CASSGGSWNTEAFF.